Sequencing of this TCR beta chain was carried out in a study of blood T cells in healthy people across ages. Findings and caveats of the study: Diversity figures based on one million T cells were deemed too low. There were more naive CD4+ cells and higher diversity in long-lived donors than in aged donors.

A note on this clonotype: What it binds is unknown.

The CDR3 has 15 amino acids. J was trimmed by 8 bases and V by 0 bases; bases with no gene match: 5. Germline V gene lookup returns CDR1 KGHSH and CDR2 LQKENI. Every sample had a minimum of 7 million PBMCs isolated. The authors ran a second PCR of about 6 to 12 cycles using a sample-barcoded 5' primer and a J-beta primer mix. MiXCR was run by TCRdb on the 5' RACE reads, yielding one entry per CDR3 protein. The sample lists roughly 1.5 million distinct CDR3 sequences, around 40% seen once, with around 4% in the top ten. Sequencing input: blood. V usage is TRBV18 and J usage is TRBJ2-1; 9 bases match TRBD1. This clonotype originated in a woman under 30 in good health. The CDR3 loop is CASSPPGTGRDEQFF. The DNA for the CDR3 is TGTGCCAGCTCACCACCTGGGACAGGGAGGGATGAGCAGTTCTTC. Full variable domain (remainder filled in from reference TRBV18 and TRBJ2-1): NAGVMQNPRHLVRRRGQEARLRCSPMKGHSHVYWYRQLPEEGLKFMVYLQKENIIDESGMPKERFSAEFPKEGPSILRIQQVVRGDSAAYFCASSPPGTGRDEQFFGPGTRLTVL.